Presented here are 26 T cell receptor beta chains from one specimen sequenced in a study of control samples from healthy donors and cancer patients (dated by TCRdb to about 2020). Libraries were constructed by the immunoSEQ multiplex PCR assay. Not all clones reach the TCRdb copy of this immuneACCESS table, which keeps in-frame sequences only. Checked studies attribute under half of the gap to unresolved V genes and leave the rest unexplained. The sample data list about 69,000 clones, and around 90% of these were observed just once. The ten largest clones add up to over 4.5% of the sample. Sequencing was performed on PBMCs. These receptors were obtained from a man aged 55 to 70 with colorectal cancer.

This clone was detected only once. This CDR3 reads CASSVGQGSEKLFF. In nucleotides, the CDR3 is TGTGCCAGCAGCGTCGGCCAGGGGAGTGAAAAACTGTTTTTT. This chain links TRBV9 with TRBJ1-4, with a tentative D call TRBD1 (6 bases). Trimming pared 2 bases from V and 7 bases from J, leaving 12 bases between. This CDR3 contains 14 residues. Germline V gives CDR1 SGDLS, CDR2 YYNGEE.

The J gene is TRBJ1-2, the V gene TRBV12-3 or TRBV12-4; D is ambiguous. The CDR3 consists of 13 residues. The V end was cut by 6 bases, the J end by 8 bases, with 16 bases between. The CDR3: CASRVLTNGGYTF. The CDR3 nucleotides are TGTGCCAGCAGGGTATTAACGAATGGCGGCTACACCTTC.

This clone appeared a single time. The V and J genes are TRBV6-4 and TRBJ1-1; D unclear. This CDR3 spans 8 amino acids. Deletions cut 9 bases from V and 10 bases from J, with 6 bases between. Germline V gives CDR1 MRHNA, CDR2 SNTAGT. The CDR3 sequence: CARTRAFF. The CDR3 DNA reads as TGTGCCAGGACACGAGCTTTCTTT.

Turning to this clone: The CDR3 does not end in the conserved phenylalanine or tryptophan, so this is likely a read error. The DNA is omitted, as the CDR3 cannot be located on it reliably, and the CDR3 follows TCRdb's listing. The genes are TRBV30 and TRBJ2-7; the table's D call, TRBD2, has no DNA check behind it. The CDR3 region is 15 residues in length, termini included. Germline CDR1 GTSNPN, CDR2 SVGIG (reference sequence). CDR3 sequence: CAWSPKSGASGGSRL.

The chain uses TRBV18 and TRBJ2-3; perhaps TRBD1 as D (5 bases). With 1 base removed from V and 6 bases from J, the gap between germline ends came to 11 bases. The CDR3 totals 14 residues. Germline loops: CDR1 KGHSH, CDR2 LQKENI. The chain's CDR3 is CASSPRQGIDTQYF. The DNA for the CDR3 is TGTGCCAGCTCACCACGTCAGGGAATCGATACGCAGTATTTT.

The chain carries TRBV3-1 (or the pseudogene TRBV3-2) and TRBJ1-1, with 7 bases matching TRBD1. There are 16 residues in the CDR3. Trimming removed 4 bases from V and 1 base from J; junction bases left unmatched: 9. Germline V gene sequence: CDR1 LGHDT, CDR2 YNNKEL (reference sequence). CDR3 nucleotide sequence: TGTGCCAGCAGCCGTATCAAGGGGGCTACGAACACTGAAGCTTTCTTT. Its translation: CASSRIKGATNTEAFF.

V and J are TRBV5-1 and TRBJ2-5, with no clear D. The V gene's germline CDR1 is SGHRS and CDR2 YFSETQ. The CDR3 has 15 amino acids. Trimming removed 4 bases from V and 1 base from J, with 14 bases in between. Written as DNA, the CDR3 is TGCGCCAGCAGCCAGAACTTGGCGACCCAAGAGACCCAGTACTTC. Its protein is CASSQNLATQETQYF.

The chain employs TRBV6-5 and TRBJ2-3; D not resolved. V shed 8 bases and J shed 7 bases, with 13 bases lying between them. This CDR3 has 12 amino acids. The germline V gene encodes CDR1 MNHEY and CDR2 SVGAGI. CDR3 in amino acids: CASGRTENTQYF. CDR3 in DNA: TGTGCCAGCGGCAGGACGGAAAATACGCAGTATTTT.

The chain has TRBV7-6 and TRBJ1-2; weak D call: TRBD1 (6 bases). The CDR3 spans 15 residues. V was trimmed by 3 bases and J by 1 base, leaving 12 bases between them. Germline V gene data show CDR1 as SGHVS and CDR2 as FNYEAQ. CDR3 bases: TGTGCCAGCAGCTTGGGGGCTTCCGGTAACTATGGCTACACCTTC. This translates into CASSLGASGNYGYTF.

The CDR3 sequence is CASSASGQGTEAFF. The CDR3, as DNA: TGCGCCAGCAGCGCCTCGGGACAGGGAACTGAAGCTTTCTTT. The chain has TRBV5-1 and TRBJ1-1, with 9 bases matching TRBD1. Germline values: CDR1 SGHRS, CDR2 YFSETQ. CDR3 length: 14 residues. V shed 4 bases, J shed 5 bases, and the junction held 6 bases outside the gene matches.

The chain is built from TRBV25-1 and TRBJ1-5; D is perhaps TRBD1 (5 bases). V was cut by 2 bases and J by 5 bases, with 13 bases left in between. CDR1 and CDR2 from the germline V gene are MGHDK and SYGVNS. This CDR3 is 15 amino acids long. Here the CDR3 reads CASSEGGGDHQPQHF. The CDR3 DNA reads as TGTGCCAGCAGTGAAGGGGGAGGGGACCATCAGCCCCAGCATTTT.

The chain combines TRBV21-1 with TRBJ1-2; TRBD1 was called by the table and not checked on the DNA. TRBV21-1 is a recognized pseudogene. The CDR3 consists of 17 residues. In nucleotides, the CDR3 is TGTGCCAGCAGCAAAGAGAAGACAGGGGGCCCTAACTATGGCTACACCTTC. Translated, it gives CASSKEKTGGPNYGYTF.

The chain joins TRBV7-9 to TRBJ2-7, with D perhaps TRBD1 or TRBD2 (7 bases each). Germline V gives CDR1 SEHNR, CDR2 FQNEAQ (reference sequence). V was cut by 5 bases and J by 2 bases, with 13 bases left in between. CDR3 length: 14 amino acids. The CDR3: CASSQGGDAYEQYF. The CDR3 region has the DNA TGTGCCAGCAGCCAGGGGGGGGACGCCTACGAGCAGTACTTC.

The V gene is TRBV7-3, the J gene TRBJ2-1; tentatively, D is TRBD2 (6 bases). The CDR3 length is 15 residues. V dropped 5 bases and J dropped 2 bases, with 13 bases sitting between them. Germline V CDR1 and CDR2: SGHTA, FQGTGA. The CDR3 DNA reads TGTGCCAGCAGCCGTGGGACTGCCACCTACAATGAGCAGTTCTTC. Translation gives CASSRGTATYNEQFF. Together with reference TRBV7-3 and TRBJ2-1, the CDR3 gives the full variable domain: GAGVSQTPSNKVTEKGKYVELRCDPISGHTALYWYRQSLGQGPEFLIYFQGTGAADDSGLPNDRFFAVRPEGSVSTLKIQRTERGDSAVYLCASSRGTATYNEQFFGPGTRLTVL.

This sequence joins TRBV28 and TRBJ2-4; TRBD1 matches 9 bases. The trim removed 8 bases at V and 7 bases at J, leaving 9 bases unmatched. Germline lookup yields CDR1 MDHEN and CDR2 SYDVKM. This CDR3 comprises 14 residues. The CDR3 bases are TGTGCCAGCTCTGGGGACAGGGTGGTGAACATTCAGTACTTC. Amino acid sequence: CASSGDRVVNIQYF. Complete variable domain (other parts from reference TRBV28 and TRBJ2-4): DVKVTQSSRYLVKRTGEKVFLECVQDMDHENMFWYRQDPGLGLRLIYFSYDVKMKEKGDIPEGYSVSREKKERFSLILESASTNQTSMYLCASSGDRVVNIQYFGAGTRLSVL.

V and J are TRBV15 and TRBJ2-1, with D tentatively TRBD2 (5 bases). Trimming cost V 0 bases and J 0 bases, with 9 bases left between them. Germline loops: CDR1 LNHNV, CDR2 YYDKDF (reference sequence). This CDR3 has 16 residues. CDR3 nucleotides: TGTGCCACCAGCAGAGAGTGGGAGAGCTCCTACAATGAGCAGTTCTTC. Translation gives CATSREWESSYNEQFF. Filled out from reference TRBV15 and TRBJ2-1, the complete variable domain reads DAMVIQNPRYQVTQFGKPVTLSCSQTLNHNVMYWYQQKSSQAPKLLFHYYDKDFNNEADTPDNFQSRRPNTSFCFLDIRSPGLGDTAMYLCATSREWESSYNEQFFGPGTRLTVL.

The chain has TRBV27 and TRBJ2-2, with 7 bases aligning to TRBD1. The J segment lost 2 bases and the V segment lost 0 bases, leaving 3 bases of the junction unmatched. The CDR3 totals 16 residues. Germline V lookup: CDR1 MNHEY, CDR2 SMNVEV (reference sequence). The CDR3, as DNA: TGTGCCAGCAGTTTATCCCCAGGGGGTAACACCGGGGAGCTGTTTTTT. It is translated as CASSLSPGGNTGELFF.

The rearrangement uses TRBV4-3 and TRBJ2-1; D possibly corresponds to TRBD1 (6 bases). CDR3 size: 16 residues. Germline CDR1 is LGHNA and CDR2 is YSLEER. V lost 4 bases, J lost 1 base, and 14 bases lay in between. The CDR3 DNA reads TGCGCCAGCAGCCCCAGGGCCAGGGGATCCTACAATGAGCAGTTCTTC. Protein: CASSPRARGSYNEQFF.

The CDR3 nucleotides are TGTGCCAGCAGCCCACTCTATGCGAAGAGATTGGGAACTGAAGCTTTCTTT. Encoded protein: CASSPLYAKRLGTEAFF. V and J are TRBV11-2 and TRBJ1-1; no reliable D call. CDR1 and CDR2 from the germline V gene are SGHAT and FQNNGV. This CDR3 has 17 amino acids. Trimming shortened V by 5 bases and J by 5 bases, and 24 bases separated the two germline ends. Using reference TRBV11-2 and TRBJ1-1 for the parts outside the CDR3, the full variable domain is EAGVAQSPRYKIIEKRQSVAFWCNPISGHATLYWYQQILGQGPKLLIQFQNNGVVDDSQLPKDRFSAERLKGVDSTLKIQPAKLEDSAVYLCASSPLYAKRLGTEAFFGQGTRLTVV.

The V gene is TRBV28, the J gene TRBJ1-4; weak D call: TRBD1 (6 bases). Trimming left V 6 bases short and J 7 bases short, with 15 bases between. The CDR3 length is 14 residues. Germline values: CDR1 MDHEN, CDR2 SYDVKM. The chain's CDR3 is CASSATGYVEKLFF. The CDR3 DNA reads TGTGCCAGCAGCGCGACAGGTTATGTTGAAAAACTGTTTTTT.

This CDR3 reads CASSQAGGGETQYF. The CDR3 nucleotides are TGTGCCAGCAGCCAAGCGGGGGGAGGAGAGACCCAGTACTTC. The gene calls are TRBV7-3 and TRBJ2-5; 9 bases align to TRBD2. Germline V gene lookup returns CDR1 SGHTA and CDR2 FQGTGA. Trimming removed 5 bases from V and 4 bases from J; junction bases left unmatched: 5. The CDR3 totals 14 residues.

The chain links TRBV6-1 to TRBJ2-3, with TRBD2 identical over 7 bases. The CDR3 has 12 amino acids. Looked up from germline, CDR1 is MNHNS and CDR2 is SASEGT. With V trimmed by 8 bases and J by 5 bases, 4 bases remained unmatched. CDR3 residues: CASAPGGDTQYF. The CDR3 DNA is TGTGCCAGCGCCCCGGGGGGAGATACGCAGTATTTT.

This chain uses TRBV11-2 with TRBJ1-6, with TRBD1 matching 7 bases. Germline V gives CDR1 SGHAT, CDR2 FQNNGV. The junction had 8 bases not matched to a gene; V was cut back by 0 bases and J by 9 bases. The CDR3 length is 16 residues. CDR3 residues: CASSLDSTGVGSPLHF. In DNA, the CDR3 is TGTGCCAGCAGCTTAGACTCAACAGGGGTTGGTTCACCCCTCCACTTT.

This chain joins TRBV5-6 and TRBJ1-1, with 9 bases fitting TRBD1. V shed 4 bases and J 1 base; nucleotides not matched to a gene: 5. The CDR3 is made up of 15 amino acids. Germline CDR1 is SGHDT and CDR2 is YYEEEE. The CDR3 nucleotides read TGTGCCAGCAGCCGGCTGGACAGGGGGAACACTGAAGCTTTCTTT. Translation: CASSRLDRGNTEAFF.

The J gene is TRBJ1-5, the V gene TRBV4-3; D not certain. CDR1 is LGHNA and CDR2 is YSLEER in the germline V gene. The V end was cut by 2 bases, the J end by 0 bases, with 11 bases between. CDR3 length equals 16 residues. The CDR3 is CASSQTYTYSNQPQHF. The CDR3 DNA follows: TGCGCCAGCAGCCAAACCTACACATATAGCAATCAGCCCCAGCATTTT.

CDR3 loop: CASSNRVGNQPQHF. In DNA, the CDR3 is TGTGCCAGCAGCAACAGGGTCGGCAATCAGCCCCAGCATTTT. The chain is built from TRBV7-2 and TRBJ1-5; tentative D call: TRBD1 (6 bases). This CDR3 comprises 14 residues. Trimming pared 5 bases from V and 2 bases from J, leaving 10 bases between. Germline V CDR1 and CDR2: SGHTA, FQGNSA. Full variable domain (remainder filled in from reference TRBV7-2 and TRBJ1-5): GAGVSQSPSNKVTEKGKDVELRCDPISGHTALYWYRQSLGQGLEFLIYFQGNSAPDKSGLPSDRFSAERTGGSVSTLTIQRTQQEDSAVYLCASSNRVGNQPQHFGDGTRLSIL.